The present T cell receptor beta chain was sequenced within a study of radiation and T cells in renal cell carcinoma. Specified time point: blood 4 weeks post-SBRT, at nephrectomy. Stated treatment: 15 Gy SBRT to primary tumor, nephrectomy 4 weeks later. Nephrectomy followed 15 Gy stereotactic body radiation by 4 weeks. The assay was immunoSEQ multiplex PCR, and TCRdb's table has in-frame clones only and misses some. Here the sample spans 65,000 or so clones, about 80% being singletons. The CDR3 is 16 amino acids. Germline CDR1 is LNHDA and CDR2 is SQIVND (reference sequence). V shed 5 bases, J shed 5 bases, and the junction held 9 bases outside the gene matches. This clone has just one count. Its matching antigen is unknown. Points from the study as a whole: Top tumor clonotypes rose in blood 2 weeks post-radiation, then contracted.

The genes are TRBV19 and TRBJ1-6; 7 bases are a match to TRBD1. The TCR was taken from a man in his fifties or sixties with renal cell carcinoma. The source material was blood, sampled from a patient whose treatment included radiotherapy and nephrectomy. The CDR3 region is CASSSPVGTDNSPLHF. The DNA for the CDR3 is TGTGCCAGTAGTTCCCCGGTGGGGACAGATAATTCACCCCTCCACTTT.